Shown below are 7 T cell receptor beta chains from a single sample sequenced in a study of cytomegalovirus exposure and HLA in healthy donors. Both 60 Vbeta primers and 13 Jbeta primers went into the PCR. The table came from immunoSEQ multiplex PCR; TCRdb's copy has only in-frame clones and leaves some out. The sample records about 160,000 clones, about 80% being singletons. The sequenced sample was PBMCs. These receptors originate from a woman between 45 and 60 years old in good health and CMV-seropositive.

The CDR3: CASSFLAPSGYSNQPQHF. The CDR3 DNA is TGTGCCAGCAGTTTCCTTGCTCCGAGCGGCTATAGCAATCAGCCCCAGCATTTT. The V call is TRBV27, the J call TRBJ1-5; no clear D gene. Trimming stripped 3 bases from V and 0 bases from J, with 18 bases between. Germline CDR1 MNHEY, CDR2 SMNVEV (reference sequence). The CDR3 is 18 amino acids.

This clone was picked up one time. The rearrangement joins TRBV27 to TRBJ1-2; possibly TRBD1 for D (5 bases). CDR1 MNHEY and CDR2 SMNVEV come from the germline V gene (reference sequence). The CDR3 spans 17 residues. V was cut by 2 bases and J by 2 bases, with 18 bases left in between. The CDR3 sequence: CASSLRSNGASNYGYTF. The CDR3 nucleotides read TGTGCCAGCAGTTTAAGATCGAATGGGGCATCCAACTATGGCTACACCTTC.

The chain is built from TRBV5-4 and TRBJ2-7; TRBD1 matches at 7 bases. From germline, CDR1 is SGHNT and CDR2 YYREEE (reference sequence). This CDR3 spans 13 amino acids. V lost 4 bases and J lost 6; bases outside the gene matches: 7. The CDR3 DNA follows: TGTGCCAGCAGCCCTAGGACAGGCGGCGAGCAGTACTTC. It specifies CASSPRTGGEQYF.

This clone was seen a few times. This chain joins TRBV11-2 and TRBJ2-3, with TRBD1 identical over 8 bases. The CDR3 is made up of 14 amino acids. Trimming cost V 3 bases and J 1 base; bases outside gene matches: 0. Per germline, CDR1 SGHAT and CDR2 FQNNGV. Here the CDR3 reads CASSLTGGTDTQYF. The DNA for the CDR3 is TGTGCCAGCAGCTTGACAGGGGGCACAGATACGCAGTATTTT.

The J gene is TRBJ2-5, the V gene TRBV4-1, with TRBD2 matching over 10 bases. J was trimmed by 4 bases and V by 2 bases; bases with no gene match: 4. Germline CDR1 reads MGHRA; CDR2 reads YSYEKL. The CDR3 runs 15 residues. CDR3 sequence (DNA): TGCGCCAGCAGCCAAAGCGGGAGGGCCATAGAGACCCAGTACTTC. It codes for CASSQSGRAIETQYF.

This clone was detected only a few times. This chain joins TRBV2 and TRBJ1-3; 9 positions match TRBD1. V shed 5 bases and J 4 bases; nucleotides not matched to a gene: 9. The CDR3 contains 16 residues. The V gene's germline CDR1 is SNHLY and CDR2 FYNNEI. The CDR3 here is CASSQPTGGRGNTIYF. The CDR3 DNA reads TGTGCCAGCAGTCAACCGACAGGGGGTAGAGGAAACACCATATATTTT. Full variable domain (rest looked up from reference TRBV2 and TRBJ1-3): EPEVTQTPSHQVTQMGQEVILRCVPISNHLYFYWYRQILGQKVEFLVSFYNNEISEKSEIFDDQFSVERPDGSNFTLKIRSTKLEDSAMYFCASSQPTGGRGNTIYFGEGSWLTVV.

This clone was observed a single time. In DNA, the CDR3 is TGTGCCAGCAGTTACGCGACAGGGGGTGAAAAACTGTTTTTT. Protein sequence: CASSYATGGEKLFF. The chain joins TRBV6-6 to TRBJ1-4; 9 positions match TRBD1. V lost 2 bases, J lost 7 bases, and 2 bases stayed unmatched. The CDR3 consists of 14 residues. Per the germline V gene, CDR1 is MNHNY and CDR2 is SVGAGI (reference sequence).